These 19 T cell receptor beta chains were sequenced from one sample in a study of blood T cell repertoires in COVID-19. Only in-frame clones appear in the TCRdb table, and some are missing; sequencing was by immunoSEQ multiplex PCR. The sample has a few hundred thousand clones; over 80% are singletons. The sequencing input was PBMCs or T cells enriched from blood (not recorded which). Source of these receptors: a man under 40 who had recovered from COVID-19.

V gene TRBV6-4 combines with J gene TRBJ2-3; D is perhaps TRBD1 (5 bases). The CDR3 extends over 15 amino acids. The V end lost 6 bases, the J end lost 4 bases, and 17 bases lay between the germline ends. Per germline, CDR1 MRHNA and CDR2 SNTAGT. The CDR3, as DNA: TGTGCCAGCAGGCTCAGGGAATCCTTCCCAGATACGCAGTATTTT. Translated, it gives CASRLRESFPDTQYF.

The chain links TRBV28 to TRBJ2-1, with 9 bases matching TRBD2. Germline V CDR1 and CDR2: MDHEN, SYDVKM. The CDR3 length is 15 residues. With V trimmed by 3 bases and J by 8 bases, 8 bases remained unmatched. In DNA form, the CDR3 reads TGTGCCAGCAGTTTGTCCGGGACTAGCAGGGATGAGCAGTTCTTC. The encoded protein is CASSLSGTSRDEQFF.

The V call is TRBV29-1, the J call TRBJ2-1; TRBD1 matches 9 bases. Germline CDR1 SQVTM, CDR2 ANQGSEA. The junction had 6 bases not matched to a gene; V was cut back by 5 bases and J by 4 bases. The CDR3 consists of 14 residues. The CDR3, as DNA: TGCAGCGTTACCGGGACAGGGAAATACAATGAGCAGTTCTTC. Protein: CSVTGTGKYNEQFF.

V usage is TRBV4-1 and J usage is TRBJ2-2; D might be TRBD2 (6 bases). Germline V gene sequence: CDR1 MGHRA, CDR2 YSYEKL. The CDR3 is 15 amino acids. Trimming cost V 1 base and J 4 bases, with 10 bases left between them. CDR3 sequence reads: CASSQVEGSTGELFF. The CDR3, as DNA: TGCGCCAGCAGCCAAGTGGAGGGGAGCACCGGGGAGCTGTTTTTT.

The genes are TRBV7-9 and TRBJ1-6; no firm D call. The germline gives CDR1 SEHNR, CDR2 FQNEAQ (reference sequence). V gave up 1 base and J gave up 10 bases, with 11 bases separating them. This CDR3 spans 14 amino acids. The CDR3 loop is CASSLVTGGSPLHF. CDR3 coding DNA: TGTGCCAGCAGCTTAGTGACTGGTGGATCACCCCTCCACTTT. The full variable domain, with the rest looked up from reference TRBV7-9 and TRBJ1-6, is DTGVSQNPRHKITKRGQNVTFRCDPISEHNRLYWYRQTLGQGPEFLTYFQNEAQLEKSRLLSDRFSAERPKGSFSTLEIQRTEQGDSAMYLCASSLVTGGSPLHFGNGTRLTVT.

This clone was seen a few times. V gene TRBV1 combines with J gene TRBJ2-7; whether TRBD2, the table's D call, matches the DNA was not checked. TRBV1 is noted as a pseudogene. This CDR3 is built from 15 residues. As DNA, the CDR3 is TGCACCAGCAGCCAAGTGAGCGGCAAGGCCTACGAGCAGTACTTC. Amino acid sequence: CTSSQVSGKAYEQYF.

A remark on this clone: Other nucleotide sequences from this sample produce the same CDR3. This chain links TRBV18 with TRBJ1-1; 8 bases align to TRBD1. The CDR3 contains 15 residues. Trimming took 3 bases from V and 3 from J; bases not matched to a gene: 6. The germline V gene encodes CDR1 KGHSH and CDR2 LQKENI. DNA of the CDR3: TGTGCCAGCTCACCCCGGACAGGGTGGGACACTGAAGCTTTCTTT. Translated, it gives CASSPRTGWDTEAFF.

The V gene is TRBV20-1, the J gene TRBJ2-1, with 8 bases that match TRBD2. The J segment lost 8 bases and the V segment lost 3 bases, leaving 9 bases of the junction unmatched. This CDR3 is built from 14 residues. Germline values: CDR1 DFQATT, CDR2 SNEGSKA (reference sequence). This CDR3 reads CSASSLAGWDEQFF. In DNA, the CDR3 is TGCAGTGCTAGTAGTCTAGCGGGCTGGGATGAGCAGTTCTTC.

V gene TRBV7-8 combines with J gene TRBJ2-1; perhaps TRBD2 as D (6 bases). The germline V gene encodes CDR1 SGHVS and CDR2 FQNEAQ. This CDR3 is built from 16 residues. V lost 7 bases and J lost 1, with 17 bases in between. CDR3 residues: CASTPPPGGSYNEQFF. As DNA, the CDR3 is TGTGCCAGCACTCCACCCCCCGGGGGATCCTACAATGAGCAGTTCTTC.

A single count supports this clone. The rearrangement links TRBV7-6 to TRBJ2-3, with 9 nucleotides matching TRBD2. The V segment lost 1 base and the J segment 2 bases; nucleotides outside the gene matches: 7. The CDR3 covers 17 residues. CDR1 is SGHVS, CDR2 FNYEAQ, per germline. The CDR3 spells CASSLVALAGNTDTQYF. The CDR3 region has the DNA TGTGCCAGCAGCTTAGTGGCCCTAGCGGGGAACACAGATACGCAGTATTTT.

The CDR3: CASSSGLAGIDIQYF. DNA of the CDR3: TGTGCCAGCAGCTCCGGACTAGCGGGGATCGACATTCAGTACTTC. This chain connects TRBV13 to TRBJ2-4; 12 bases are a match to TRBD2. V shed 4 bases and J 8 bases; nucleotides not matched to a gene: 6. Germline V gives CDR1 PRHDT, CDR2 FYEKMQ (reference sequence). This CDR3 is built from 15 residues.

The chain couples TRBV11-3 to TRBJ2-1, with 7 bases aligning to TRBD2. The trim removed 5 bases at V and 6 bases at J, leaving 13 bases unmatched. The V gene's germline CDR1 is SGHNT and CDR2 YENEEA. This CDR3 is 16 amino acids long. CDR3 coding DNA: TGTGCCAGCAGCATATCGGTCGCGGGAGCTGGCAATGAGCAGTTCTTC. Translating it yields CASSISVAGAGNEQFF.

The chain employs TRBV28 and TRBJ1-3; D unresolved. V was shortened by 5 bases and J by 0 bases, with 5 bases between the two germline ends. The CDR3 loop spans 13 amino acids. Per the germline V gene, CDR1 is MDHEN and CDR2 is SYDVKM. DNA of the CDR3: TGTGCCAGCAGTACTCACTCTGGAAACACCATATATTTT. Protein: CASSTHSGNTIYF.

CDR3 loop: CASSSLAETYNEQFF. The CDR3 DNA is TGTGCCAGCAGCTCCTTAGCGGAAACCTACAATGAGCAGTTCTTC. This sequence joins TRBV7-9 and TRBJ2-1; D perhaps matches TRBD2 (6 bases). The CDR3 has 15 residues. V was trimmed by 4 bases and J by 2 bases, leaving 12 bases between them. Germline V gene sequence: CDR1 SEHNR, CDR2 FQNEAQ (reference sequence).

V and J are TRBV4-3 and TRBJ2-3, with 7 bases aligning to TRBD2. CDR1 and CDR2 (germline): LGHNA, YSLEER. Trimming cost V 0 bases and J 2 bases; bases outside gene matches: 5. The CDR3 runs to 16 residues. Here the CDR3 DNA reads TGCGCCAGCAGCCAAGATCGGGGAGGGGACACAGATACGCAGTATTTT. Protein product: CASSQDRGGDTDTQYF.

V is TRBV3-1 (or the pseudogene TRBV3-2) and J is TRBJ2-7; 9 bases are shared with TRBD2. The CDR3 is 15 amino acids. V shed 7 bases and J 3 bases; nucleotides not matched to a gene: 10. The germline CDR1 and CDR2 sequences are LGHDT and YNNKEL (reference sequence). CDR3 sequence reads: CASTQRAGGNYEQYF. For the CDR3, the DNA is TGTGCCAGCACCCAGAGAGCGGGAGGAAACTACGAGCAGTACTTC.

The rearrangement uses TRBV28 and TRBJ2-5, with D perhaps TRBD2 (7 bases). This CDR3 has 18 amino acids. V was trimmed by 6 bases and J by 5 bases, leaving 28 bases between them. Germline V lookup: CDR1 MDHEN, CDR2 SYDVKM. As DNA, the CDR3 is TGTGCCAGCAGCCCATTGAGAGGAGCGGGAAAAGGGGGGGAGACCCAGTACTTC. Translating it yields CASSPLRGAGKGGETQYF.

The chain has TRBV2 and TRBJ1-6, with D tentatively TRBD1 (6 bases). Between the trimmed V and J ends, which lost 4 bases and 7 bases, there was a span of 11 bases. The CDR3 extends over 14 amino acids. The germline CDR1 and CDR2 sequences are SNHLY and FYNNEI. CDR3 region: CASSVQGSNSPLHF. Written as DNA, the CDR3 is TGTGCCAGCAGTGTACAGGGCTCAAATTCACCCCTCCACTTT.

V gene TRBV18 combines with J gene TRBJ2-2; 8 positions match TRBD1. The germline V gene encodes CDR1 KGHSH and CDR2 LQKENI. Unmatched junction bases numbered 8, after V lost 5 bases and J lost 6 bases. The CDR3 sequence is 15 residues long. CDR3 amino acids: CASSELLTGAGELFF. CDR3 nucleotide sequence: TGTGCCAGCTCAGAACTCCTGACAGGGGCCGGGGAGCTGTTTTTT.